These 8 T cell receptor beta chains share one sample of origin, sequenced in a study of T cells in Graves' hyperthyroidism and ophthalmopathy. RNA transcripts were the template for amplifying TCR beta CDR3 regions. The HTBI primer set served for first-round RT-PCR of the TCR CDR3. TCRdb reprocessed the multiplex PCR reads with MiXCR, giving one entry per CDR3 protein. The table includes hundreds of thousands of distinct CDR3 sequences, roughly 15% detected once. Sequencing was performed on blood. Every receptor here comes from a woman aged 45-59 years with Graves' ophthalmopathy.

The sample holds many counts of this clonotype. The V gene is TRBV9, the J gene TRBJ1-3; D gene ambiguous. The germline gives CDR1 SGDLS, CDR2 YYNGEE. V was cut by 1 base and J by 4 bases, with 9 bases left in between. The CDR3 has 14 residues. The CDR3 region has the DNA TGTGCCAGCAGCGTACCCGGGGAGGGAAACACCATATATTTT. Protein: CASSVPGEGNTIYF.

This clonotype was seen many times. The V call is TRBV7-2, the J call TRBJ2-5; 11 positions agree with TRBD2. The CDR3 has 16 amino acids. V lost 1 base, J lost 6 bases, and 7 bases stayed unmatched. In germline, CDR1 is SGHTA, CDR2 FQGNSA. CDR3 region: CASSLELTSGMQTQYF. The DNA for the CDR3 is TGTGCCAGCAGCTTAGAACTGACTAGCGGGATGCAGACCCAGTACTTC.

The chain has TRBV6-5 and TRBJ1-3; D possibly corresponds to TRBD1 (6 bases). With 0 bases removed from V and 4 bases from J, the gap between germline ends came to 13 bases. Germline CDR1 MNHEY, CDR2 SVGAGI. CDR3 length equals 16 residues. The CDR3 DNA reads as TGTGCCAGCAGTTACTCGACGCGACAGGTGGGAAACACCATATATTTT. Amino acid sequence: CASSYSTRQVGNTIYF.

This clonotype has a count of ten or more. The V call is TRBV28, the J call TRBJ1-2; TRBD1 agrees at 9 bases. The CDR3 is made up of 15 amino acids. Losses at the gene ends were 1 base for V and 5 bases for J; bases not matched to a gene: 5. Per germline, CDR1 MDHEN and CDR2 SYDVKM. The CDR3 DNA reads TGTGCCAGCAGTTTATCTACCGGGACAGGGTATGGCTACACCTTC. The encoded protein is CASSLSTGTGYGYTF.

DNA of the CDR3: TGTGCCAGCAGCCAAGATTTAGGGCTGACTGAAGCTTTCTTT. It encodes CASSQDLGLTEAFF. The chain links TRBV14 to TRBJ1-1; D unresolved. CDR3 length: 14 residues. Per germline, CDR1 SGHDN and CDR2 FVKESK. The V and J ends lost 0 bases and 5 bases respectively, with 10 bases between them.

The sample holds a few counts of this clonotype. The chain has TRBV27 and TRBJ2-5; D call uncertain. V lost 6 bases and J 11 bases, leaving 19 bases between the germline ends. Germline V gene data show CDR1 as MNHEY and CDR2 as SMNVEV (reference sequence). The CDR3 totals 13 residues. The CDR3 region is CASRPTQTGIQYF. The DNA for the CDR3 is TGTGCCAGCAGACCAACCCAGACCGGTATTCAGTACTTC.

J is TRBJ1-2 and V is TRBV20-1, with 7 nucleotides matching TRBD1. CDR1 DFQATT and CDR2 SNEGSKA come from the germline V gene (reference sequence). J was trimmed by 5 bases and V by 6 bases; bases with no gene match: 15. The CDR3 is 15 amino acids. The CDR3 DNA is TGCAGTGCCCCGAGGGACAGCTCGACTCAGTATGGCTACACCTTC. This encodes CSAPRDSSTQYGYTF.

Only a few counts were recorded for this clonotype. The rearrangement uses TRBV27 and TRBJ2-1, with D unresolved. Trimming removed 2 bases at V and 8 bases at J, with 7 bases between. Germline CDR1 reads MNHEY; CDR2 reads SMNVEV (reference sequence). The CDR3 spans 12 residues. The CDR3 here is CASSLSTHEQFF. CDR3 DNA sequence: TGTGCCAGCAGTTTAAGCACCCATGAGCAGTTCTTC.